This is a list of T cell receptor beta chains from one sample in a study of blood T cell repertoires in COVID-19. Generated by immunoSEQ multiplex PCR, the TCRdb table keeps only in-frame clones and is missing some. The repertoire consists of 250,000 or so clones, with roughly 90% occurring once and the leading ten covering 2.5% to 3%. Sequenced sample: PBMCs or T cells enriched from blood (not recorded which). All receptors come from a man aged 40-49 years who had been exposed to COVID-19. The CDR3 runs from the conserved cysteine through the conserved F or W. The D gene is left open where the match is weak. The size entry is marked missing in some rows and otherwise reads once, few, many or a size class.

V gene	clone size	J gene	D gene	CDR3 protein	CDR3 DNA
TRBV27	-	TRBJ1-2	-	CASSALTGTDGYTF	TGTGCCAGCAGTGCCCTGACAGGAACTGATGGCTACACCTTC
TRBV5-1	-	TRBJ2-7	TRBD1	CASSLAGGSYEQYF	TGCGCCAGCAGCTTGGCAGGGGGCTCCTACGAGCAGTACTTC
TRBV29-1	-	TRBJ1-5	-	CSVGAGGSNQPQHF	TGCAGCGTTGGGGCTGGGGGGAGCAATCAGCCCCAGCATTTT
TRBV27	-	TRBJ1-5	-	CASSETGPNQPQHF	TGTGCCAGCAGTGAGACAGGTCCGAATCAGCCCCAGCATTTT
TRBV29-1	-	TRBJ1-2	-	CSPEDSDYGYTF	TGCAGCCCAGAGGACAGCGACTATGGCTACACCTTC
TRBV7-9	few	TRBJ2-1	-	CASSLGGEPGNEQFF	TGTGCCAGCAGCTTAGGGGGAGAACCCGGGAATGAGCAGTTCTTC
TRBV4-1	-	TRBJ2-7	-	CASSQDFGFEQYF	TGCGCCAGCAGCCAAGATTTCGGGTTCGAGCAGTACTTC
TRBV10-2	-	TRBJ1-3	-	CASKRQQKNTIYF	TGCGCCAGCAAGCGACAGCAGAAAAACACCATATATTTT
TRBV28	-	TRBJ1-3	TRBD1	CASRPDRGTGNTIYF	TGTGCCAGCAGACCCGACAGGGGCACTGGAAACACCATATATTTT
TRBV10-2	-	TRBJ2-7	TRBD2	CASSVMLGGSSYEQYF	TGCGCCAGCAGTGTAATGTTGGGGGGGAGCTCCTACGAGCAGTACTTC
TRBV4-2	once	TRBJ1-5	-	CASSQDPTGRNQPQHF	TGTGCCAGCAGCCAAGATCCTACAGGACGCAATCAGCCCCAGCATTTT
TRBV11-2	once	TRBJ2-7	TRBD2	CASSLVVAGPTYEQYF	TGTGCCAGCAGCTTAGTGGTAGCGGGGCCCACCTACGAGCAGTACTTC
TRBV4-1	-	TRBJ2-1	TRBD2	CASSQSGGEQFF	TGCGCCAGCAGCCAGTCGGGAGGTGAGCAGTTCTTC
TRBV24-1	-	TRBJ1-5	-	CATGTGSEQPQHF	TGTGCCACCGGAACGGGGTCTGAACAGCCCCAGCATTTT
TRBV7-9	-	TRBJ1-5	-	CASSSWSSGGNQPQHF	TGTGCCAGCAGCTCCTGGTCTTCTGGGGGGAATCAGCCCCAGCATTTT
TRBV14	-	TRBJ2-5	-	CASSQRRGETQYF	TGTGCCAGCAGCCAACGAAGAGGGGAGACCCAGTACTTC
TRBV11-3	once	TRBJ1-1	TRBD1	CASSFTGTENTEAFF	TGTGCCAGCAGCTTTACCGGGACAGAGAACACTGAAGCTTTCTTT
TRBV24-1	-	TRBJ1-5	-	CATSDSLNQPQHF	TGTGCCACCAGTGATTCGTTAAATCAGCCCCAGCATTTT
TRBV3-1/TRBV3-2	-	TRBJ1-3	TRBD1	CASSQGDSFSGNTIYF	TGTGCCAGCAGCCAAGGGGACAGTTTCTCTGGAAACACCATATATTTT
TRBV27	-	TRBJ2-7	-	CASSFGQFYEQYF	TGTGCCAGCAGTTTTGGCCAGTTCTACGAGCAGTACTTC
TRBV5-1	-	TRBJ1-2	TRBD1	CASSQDRAGYGYTF	TGCGCCAGCAGCCAAGACAGGGCTGGCTATGGCTACACCTTC
TRBV29-1	-	TRBJ2-7	TRBD2	CSVESYGTSGYEQYF	TGCAGCGTTGAATCCTACGGGACTAGCGGCTACGAGCAGTACTTC
TRBV7-9	-	TRBJ1-1	-	CASSWDPLGGTEAFF	TGTGCCAGCAGCTGGGACCCGTTGGGGGGCACTGAAGCTTTCTTT
TRBV15	few	TRBJ2-2	-	CATSRDMNTGELFF	TGTGCCACCAGCAGAGATATGAACACCGGGGAGCTGTTTTTT
TRBV30	-	TRBJ2-7	TRBD1	CAWSVWDRAYEQYF	TGTGCCTGGAGTGTGTGGGACAGGGCCTACGAGCAGTACTTC
TRBV5-1	-	TRBJ2-5	TRBD2	CASSLASGGRETQYF	TGCGCCAGCAGCTTGGCTAGCGGGGGACGGGAGACCCAGTACTTC
TRBV6-4	once	TRBJ2-1	-	CASSITAFINEQFF	TGTGCCAGCAGTATAACAGCATTTATCAATGAGCAGTTCTTC
TRBV3-1/TRBV3-2	-	TRBJ2-1	TRBD1	CASSPFRQGTDEQFF	TGTGCCAGCAGCCCCTTTAGACAGGGAACGGATGAGCAGTTCTTC
TRBV5-1	-	TRBJ1-1	TRBD1	CASSTGQGYSEAFF	TGCGCCAGCAGCACAGGACAGGGATATAGTGAAGCTTTCTTT
TRBV5-1	-	TRBJ2-1	TRBD2	CASSLGGGSPYNEQFF	TGCGCCAGCAGCTTGGGTGGCGGGAGCCCCTACAATGAGCAGTTCTTC
TRBV7-8	-	TRBJ2-7	TRBD1	CASSPGWDRFYEQYF	TGTGCCAGCAGCCCAGGGTGGGACAGGTTCTACGAGCAGTACTTC
TRBV28	-	TRBJ2-7	-	CASRDAYEQYF	TGTGCCAGTCGGGATGCCTACGAGCAGTACTTC
TRBV28	-	TRBJ2-7	-	CASINRRAAYEQYF	TGTGCCAGCATAAATAGGAGGGCTGCCTACGAGCAGTACTTC
TRBV5-1	-	TRBJ2-7	-	CASSLPTASYEQYF	TGCGCCAGCAGCTTGCCTACAGCCTCCTACGAGCAGTACTTC
TRBV19	-	TRBJ1-4	-	CASSEGPTNEKLFF	TGTGCCAGTAGCGAGGGTCCAACTAATGAAAAACTGTTTTTT
TRBV11-3	-	TRBJ2-1	-	CAGTYREQFF	TGTGCCGGAACTTACAGGGAGCAGTTCTTC
TRBV28	once	TRBJ1-5	TRBD1	CASRGQGSNQPQHF	TGTGCCAGCAGGGGACAGGGGAGCAATCAGCCCCAGCATTTT
TRBV12-3/TRBV12-4	-	TRBJ1-2	-	CASTTTGYGYTF	TGTGCCAGCACTACAACAGGCTATGGCTACACCTTC
TRBV21-1	few	TRBJ1-1	-	CASSDRDSFMNTEAFF	TGTGCCAGCAGCGACCGGGACAGTTTTATGAACACTGAAGCTTTCTTT
TRBV9	-	TRBJ1-2	TRBD1	CASGSGGGTRGYTF	TGTGCCAGCGGATCAGGGGGAGGTACGCGTGGCTACACCTTC
TRBV7-6	-	TRBJ2-7	TRBD2	CASSLGLAGVYEQYF	TGTGCCAGCAGCCTTGGGCTAGCGGGAGTATACGAGCAGTACTTC
TRBV4-2	-	TRBJ2-7	-	CASSQSGTSYEQYF	TGTGCCAGCAGCCAGAGCGGGACAAGCTACGAGCAGTACTTC
TRBV7-9	-	TRBJ2-1	TRBD2	CASSTTSGRRNEQFF	TGTGCCAGCAGCACGACTAGCGGGAGAAGAAATGAGCAGTTCTTC
TRBV28	-	TRBJ2-2	TRBD1	CASSLRGRGHGELFF	TGTGCCAGCAGTTTAAGGGGCAGGGGGCACGGGGAGCTGTTTTTT
TRBV7-6	-	TRBJ2-7	-	CATRAEQGTYEQYF	TGTGCCACGCGCGCCGAACAGGGAACCTACGAGCAGTACTTC
TRBV7-2	-	TRBJ1-2	-	CASSQAVGTYDNYGYTF	TGTGCCAGCAGCCAGGCGGTAGGGACATACGATAACTATGGCTACACCTTC
TRBV3-1/TRBV3-2	-	TRBJ2-7	-	CASSHGGLRSYEQYF	TGTGCCAGCAGCCATGGGGGACTGCGGTCTTACGAGCAGTACTTC
TRBV14	-	TRBJ2-7	-	CASSQELAPEQYF	TGTGCCAGCAGCCAAGAACTAGCTCCCGAGCAGTACTTC
TRBV7-9	once	TRBJ2-1	TRBD2	CASSLTSGERAQFF	TGTGCCAGCAGCTTAACTAGCGGGGAGCGGGCGCAGTTCTTC
TRBV29-1	-	TRBJ2-1	TRBD1	CSVLTGDSYNEQFF	TGCAGCGTACTAACAGGGGACTCCTACAATGAGCAGTTCTTC
TRBV4-1	-	TRBJ2-1	TRBD2	CASTPKGAGGSDEQFF	TGCGCCAGCACACCGAAAGGAGCGGGGGGAAGTGATGAGCAGTTCTTC